These 17 T cell receptor beta chains were sequenced from one sample in a study of post-analysis software for immune sequencing data. Their target antigens are unknown. Prepared TCR beta cDNA libraries contained unique molecular identifiers. TCRdb analysed the PCR reads with MiXCR anew, one entry per CDR3 protein. The top ten hold just under 5% of the sample, which has fewer than 850,000 distinct CDR3 sequences, under 60% seen once. Study findings and constraints: In patients, TRBV5-6, TRBV5-1 and TRBV20-1 belonged to several TRBV segments found more frequently than in controls.

Sample: blood. Source of these receptors: a girl between 5 and 17 years old with multiple sclerosis.

The chain uses TRBV4-3 and TRBJ2-3, with 9 bases matching TRBD2. CDR1 is LGHNA and CDR2 is YSLEER in the germline V gene. J was trimmed by 1 base and V by 4 bases; bases with no gene match: 9. The CDR3 extends over 17 amino acids. CDR3 amino acids: CASSLMEREAGTDTQYF. The DNA for the CDR3 is TGCGCCAGCAGCCTAATGGAGCGGGAGGCAGGCACAGATACGCAGTATTTT.

The chain combines TRBV27 with TRBJ2-3; perhaps TRBD2 as D (6 bases). Trimming removed 7 bases from V and 8 bases from J, with 10 bases in between. The germline V gene encodes CDR1 MNHEY and CDR2 SMNVEV (reference sequence). This CDR3 region has 11 residues. The CDR3 DNA follows: TGTGCCAGCACGGAGGGAGGTACGCAGTATTTT. It translates to CASTEGGTQYF.

The chain employs TRBV20-1 and TRBJ2-3, with TRBD2 matching over 10 bases. Trimming cost V 3 bases and J 2 bases; bases outside gene matches: 8. This CDR3 spans 16 amino acids. The germline V gene has CDR1 DFQATT and CDR2 SNEGSKA (reference sequence). The CDR3: CSASKSSGRYTDTQYF. The CDR3 bases are TGCAGTGCTAGTAAATCTAGCGGGAGATACACAGATACGCAGTATTTT.

The sample holds one count of this clonotype. This chain links TRBV20-1 with TRBJ1-4; 8 bases match TRBD1. Per germline, CDR1 DFQATT and CDR2 SNEGSKA (reference sequence). V lost 4 bases to trimming and J lost 7 bases; unmatched junction nucleotides: 5. The CDR3 covers 13 residues. The CDR3 reads CSATGGAGEKLFF. The CDR3 DNA follows: TGCAGTGCTACAGGGGGCGCAGGTGAAAAACTGTTTTTT.

The DNA of the CDR3 is TGCAGCGTTGACGACAGGGCAACTGAAGCTTTCTTT. This translates into CSVDDRATEAFF. The chain combines TRBV29-1 with TRBJ1-1; 7 bases are a match to TRBD1. The V and J ends lost 3 bases and 5 bases, in that order; junction bases with no gene match: 3. The CDR3 extends over 12 amino acids. The germline CDR1 and CDR2 sequences are SQVTM and ANQGSEA.

The chain combines TRBV10-3 with TRBJ2-7; 12 nucleotides agree with TRBD2. After removal of 10 bases from V and 2 bases from J, the junction contained 12 bases not matched to a gene. The CDR3 contains 16 residues. Germline lookup yields CDR1 ENHRY and CDR2 SYGVKD. The CDR3 sequence is CATQPITSGRPYEQYF. In DNA form, the CDR3 reads TGTGCCACACAGCCCATCACTAGCGGGAGGCCCTACGAGCAGTACTTC.

The chain has TRBV10-3 and TRBJ2-1; TRBD2 matches 13 bases. CDR1 and CDR2 (germline): ENHRY, SYGVKD. V dropped 10 bases and J dropped 8; count of bases not matched to a gene: 5. The CDR3 spans 13 residues. CDR3: CATGTSGNDEQFF. CDR3 coding DNA: TGTGCCACCGGGACTAGCGGGAATGATGAGCAGTTCTTC.

The gene calls are TRBV10-3 and TRBJ2-7; TRBD2 is a possible D gene (5 bases). V was trimmed by 2 bases and J by 1 base, leaving 18 bases between them. The length of the CDR3 is 17 residues. Germline V CDR1 and CDR2: ENHRY, SYGVKD. Written as DNA, the CDR3 is TGTGCCATCAGTGAGGGGTTTGCGGCAAGAGGGTCCTACGAGCAGTACTTC. Translated: CAISEGFAARGSYEQYF.

The chain carries TRBV27 and TRBJ2-5, with 11 positions matching TRBD2. The DNA end is a closer match to TRBJ2-7, so the J assignment may be wrong. The CDR3 extends over 21 amino acids. Germline V CDR1 and CDR2: MNHEY, SMNVEV (reference sequence). CDR3 region: CASSPLGGPPLAGAHPYEQYF. CDR3 DNA sequence: TGTGCCAGCAGTCCTCTGGGTGGGCCACCACTAGCGGGAGCTCACCCCTACGAGCAGTACTTC.

The chain carries TRBV12-3 or TRBV12-4 and TRBJ2-3, with 10 bases identical to TRBD2. Unmatched junction bases numbered 6, after V lost 5 bases and J lost 4 bases. The CDR3 contains 15 residues. CDR3 sequence: CASSILAGEADTQYF. The DNA of the CDR3 is TGTGCCAGCAGTATCCTAGCGGGAGAGGCAGATACGCAGTATTTT.

This sequence joins TRBV10-3 and TRBJ2-5; D may be TRBD2 (6 bases). Germline assignment: CDR1 ENHRY and CDR2 SYGVKD. This CDR3 has 14 amino acids. V was pared by 6 bases and J by 4 bases, with 15 bases between. The CDR3 reads CAIREGTAPETQYF. The CDR3 DNA reads as TGTGCCATCAGAGAAGGGACTGCCCCAGAGACCCAGTACTTC.

The V call is TRBV24-1, the J call TRBJ2-5; 7 positions match TRBD1. Trimming cost V 4 bases and J 7 bases; bases outside gene matches: 11. The CDR3 is 15 amino acids. CDR1 KGHDR and CDR2 SFDVKD come from the germline V gene. CDR3 DNA: TGTGCCACCAGTGACATCTCAGGGGGTCGCGGGACCCAGTACTTC. It translates to CATSDISGGRGTQYF.

This clonotype was detected only a few times. The gene calls are TRBV27 and TRBJ2-3; 7 bases are a match to TRBD2. After removal of 3 bases from V and 0 bases from J, the junction contained 3 bases not matched to a gene. This CDR3 has 15 residues. Germline CDR1 and CDR2: MNHEY and SMNVEV (reference sequence). As DNA, the CDR3 is TGTGCCAGCAGTTTTCCGGGAGGAAGCACAGATACGCAGTATTTT. Protein product: CASSFPGGSTDTQYF.

In its sample, this clonotype was seen a few times. The rearrangement links TRBV6-6 to TRBJ2-6; D is ambiguous. This CDR3 region has 15 residues. Trimming shortened V by 5 bases and J by 0 bases, and 8 bases separated the two germline ends. Germline CDR1 and CDR2: MNHNY and SVGAGI (reference sequence). CDR3 DNA sequence: TGTGCCAGCAGTCCCGGTGCCTCTGGGGCCAACGTCCTGACTTTC. Translation: CASSPGASGANVLTF.

The genes are TRBV20-1 and TRBJ2-7; D possibly uses TRBD1 or TRBD2 (5 bases each). V shed 0 bases and J shed 1 base, with 10 bases lying between them. Germline CDR1 reads DFQATT; CDR2 reads SNEGSKA (reference sequence). CDR3 length: 14 amino acids. CDR3 protein: CSARDLEGSYEQYF. CDR3 DNA sequence: TGCAGTGCTAGAGATCTAGAGGGGTCCTACGAGCAGTACTTC.

This clonotype was detected only a few times. At one end, the junction sequence differs from germline, possibly due to a read error. The chain has TRBV7-2 and TRBJ2-3; D gene uncertain. CDR3 size: 15 residues. Germline V gene data show CDR1 as SGHTA and CDR2 as FQGNSA. The CDR3 DNA reads TGTGCCAGTAGCTTAGGTCAGGTGGTCGCAGATACGCAGTATTTT. Its translation: CASSLGQVVADTQYF.

The rearrangement links TRBV5-5 to TRBJ2-2, with D uncertain. Trimming left V 1 base short and J 7 bases short, with 14 bases between. The germline gives CDR1 SGHKS, CDR2 YYEKEE (reference sequence). CDR3 length equals 15 residues. CDR3 in amino acids: CASSLNEFLGGELFF. The DNA of the CDR3 is TGTGCCAGCAGCTTGAATGAGTTTCTTGGCGGGGAGCTGTTTTTT.